This TCR beta chain was recorded in a study of T-cell memory formation after mild COVID-19. Whole-study findings and limits: Of the contracting clones, CD4+ ones lay mainly in CM and EM, and CD8+ ones in EMRA. Researchers could not confirm that second-wave clones peaking on day 37 targeted SARS-CoV-2. Pre-infection memory carried some responding clones, suggesting that cross-reactive memory joined.

Turning to this clonotype: As yet, its antigen is unknown.

TCRdb analysed the 5' RACE reads with MiXCR anew, one entry per CDR3 protein. Counted here are around 450,000 distinct CDR3 sequences, about 24% occurring once; the ten biggest clones make up around 9.5%. Trimming shortened V by 6 bases and J by 0 bases, and 14 bases separated the two germline ends. This CDR3 is built from 14 residues. The V gene's germline CDR1 is GTSNPN and CDR2 SVGIG (reference sequence). This TCR derives from an adult woman who had mild COVID-19 (a few samples of this study predate the infection). Cell type and time point are not known. This chain uses TRBV30 with TRBJ1-2; D uncertain. What was sequenced was PBMCs or a T cell subset sorted from them (not recorded which). CDR3 residues: CACTDFLSNYGYTF. DNA for the CDR3: TGTGCCTGTACGGACTTCCTCTCTAACTATGGCTACACCTTC.